What follows are 15 T cell receptor beta chains derived from one specimen sequenced in a study of T cell responses to AZD1222 COVID-19 vaccine. Sequenced by immunoSEQ multiplex PCR; TCRdb stores in-frame clones only, minus some. The table records around 99,000 clones, more than 85% of them present only once. This material consisted of peripheral blood, taken 28 days after the second AZD1222 dose. Every receptor here comes from an adult who received the AZD1222 COVID-19 vaccine.

The chain links TRBV19 to TRBJ2-2, with TRBD2 matching over 13 bases. The CDR3 consists of 14 residues. In germline, CDR1 is LNHDA, CDR2 SQIVND (reference sequence). V dropped 8 bases and J dropped 7; count of bases not matched to a gene: 4. CDR3 sequence: CASRTSGSHGELFF. As DNA, the CDR3 is TGTGCCAGTCGGACTAGCGGGAGTCACGGGGAGCTGTTTTTT.

The chain has TRBV28 and TRBJ2-7; 10 nucleotides agree with TRBD2. Germline CDR1 reads MDHEN; CDR2 reads SYDVKM. The CDR3 runs to 16 residues. V shed 5 bases and J 2 bases; nucleotides not matched to a gene: 9. This CDR3 reads CASSVTLAGGTYEQYF. The DNA for the CDR3 is TGTGCCAGCAGTGTCACCTTAGCGGGAGGCACCTACGAGCAGTACTTC.

This clone was seen once. This chain connects TRBV28 to TRBJ1-2, with 9 bases fitting TRBD1. V was clipped by 4 bases and J by 1 base; unmatched bases: 10. The CDR3 totals 17 residues. In germline, CDR1 is MDHEN, CDR2 SYDVKM. The CDR3 is CASSSQGAKKSNYGYTF. As DNA, the CDR3 is TGTGCCAGCAGTTCACAGGGGGCGAAAAAGAGTAACTATGGCTACACCTTC.

The chain joins TRBV5-6 to TRBJ2-1, with 7 nucleotides matching TRBD1. The germline V gene has CDR1 SGHDT and CDR2 YYEEEE. With V trimmed by 4 bases and J by 0 bases, 7 bases remained unmatched. CDR3 length equals 16 residues. The CDR3 protein is CASSKTGSSSYNEQFF. CDR3 DNA sequence: TGTGCCAGCAGCAAGACAGGGTCGAGCTCCTACAATGAGCAGTTCTTC.

The chain recombines TRBV24-1 with TRBJ2-5; 8 bases align to TRBD1. The V gene end was trimmed by 9 bases and the J gene end by 5 bases; junction bases not matched to a gene: 10. The V gene's germline CDR1 is KGHDR and CDR2 SFDVKD. The CDR3 runs 14 residues. The CDR3 spells CATSRPGGDETQYF. CDR3 DNA: TGTGCCACCTCTAGGCCAGGGGGCGACGAGACCCAGTACTTC.

The V call is TRBV25-1, the J call TRBJ1-6; no definite D call. Trimming took off 2 bases at V and 3 bases at J, with 5 bases between the two ends. This CDR3 region has 14 residues. Looked up from germline, CDR1 is MGHDK and CDR2 is SYGVNS. The CDR3, as DNA: TGTGCCAGCAGTGAACGTTTCTATAATTCACCCCTCCACTTT. It translates to CASSERFYNSPLHF. Full variable domain (rest looked up from reference TRBV25-1 and TRBJ1-6): EADIYQTPRYLVIGTGKKITLECSQTMGHDKMYWYQQDPGMELHLIHYSYGVNSTEKGDLSSESTVSRIRTEHFPLTLESARPSHTSQYLCASSERFYNSPLHFGNGTRLTVT.

The V call is TRBV11-1, the J call TRBJ2-5; the match to TRBD2 covers 7 bases. This CDR3 has 14 residues. Germline V gene data show CDR1 as SGHAT and CDR2 as FQDESV (reference sequence). With 5 bases clipped from V and 5 bases from J, the junction kept 8 bases outside the gene matches. The DNA for the CDR3 is TGTGCCAGCAGCCCTAGTGACGGGGGGGAGACCCAGTACTTC. Protein: CASSPSDGGETQYF.

The V call is TRBV28, the J call TRBJ2-7, with D hard to call. Germline-derived CDR1 and CDR2 are MDHEN and SYDVKM. Trimming removed 4 bases from V and 3 bases from J, with 4 bases in between. The length of the CDR3 is 11 residues. The CDR3 DNA reads TGTGCCAGCAGTTGGAGCTACGAGCAGTACTTC. It translates to CASSWSYEQYF.

A few counts support this clone. This chain links TRBV15 with TRBJ1-1; tentatively, D is TRBD1 (5 bases). Germline lookup yields CDR1 LNHNV and CDR2 YYDKDF (reference sequence). Between the trimmed V and J ends, which lost 9 bases and 0 bases, there was a span of 14 bases. This CDR3 is built from 14 residues. CDR3 in DNA: TGTGCCACGCAACCGGGCAGGGTGAACACTGAAGCTTTCTTT. As protein: CATQPGRVNTEAFF.

This clone occurred once. The chain employs TRBV5-1 and TRBJ2-7; tentative D call: TRBD1 (5 bases). From germline, CDR1 is SGHRS and CDR2 YFSETQ. The CDR3 contains 14 residues. The V end lost 1 base, the J end lost 2 bases, and 10 bases lay between the germline ends. CDR3 sequence reads: CASSLSQDPYEQYF. DNA of the CDR3: TGCGCCAGCAGCTTGTCACAGGATCCCTACGAGCAGTACTTC.

The chain carries TRBV19 and TRBJ1-1; the D is unclear. The CDR3 runs to 14 residues. V was trimmed by 0 bases and J by 5 bases, leaving 10 bases between them. Germline V lookup: CDR1 LNHDA, CDR2 SQIVND (reference sequence). The CDR3 nucleotides are TGTGCCAGTAGTATAGATCGCTGGGGAACTGAAGCTTTCTTT. Translating it yields CASSIDRWGTEAFF.

The V and J genes are TRBV12-3 or TRBV12-4 and TRBJ2-7; TRBD1 agrees at 9 bases. This CDR3 spans 13 amino acids. Trimming took 5 bases from V and 9 from J; bases not matched to a gene: 8. Here the CDR3 reads CASSATQGAGQYF. The CDR3 DNA follows: TGTGCCAGCAGTGCTACACAGGGGGCGGGGCAGTACTTC.

Within the sample, this clone is medium-sized. The gene calls are TRBV6-1 and TRBJ2-7; 10 nucleotides match TRBD2. The ends lost 4 bases at V and 1 base at J; junction bases unmatched: 7. The CDR3 runs 16 residues. Germline-derived CDR1 and CDR2 are MNHNS and SASEGT. CDR3 sequence: CASSVLAGDSSYEQYF. The CDR3 coding sequence is TGTGCCAGCAGTGTTCTAGCGGGAGATTCATCCTACGAGCAGTACTTC.

The chain combines TRBV5-1 with TRBJ2-7, with D maybe TRBD1 (7 bases). V was cut by 1 base and J by 7 bases, with 18 bases left in between. Germline V lookup: CDR1 SGHRS, CDR2 YFSETQ. The CDR3 is 15 amino acids. For the CDR3, the DNA is TGCGCCAGCAGCTTGTTACCAGGGGGGACCTGGGAGCAGTACTTC. Residues: CASSLLPGGTWEQYF.

This clone showed up just a few times. This chain uses TRBV28 with TRBJ2-2, with 10 bases lining up with TRBD2. J was trimmed by 6 bases and V by 7 bases; bases with no gene match: 8. Germline values: CDR1 MDHEN, CDR2 SYDVKM. CDR3 size: 15 residues. The CDR3 nucleotides are TGTGCCAGCATGTGGGCTAGCGGGAGATCCGGGGAGCTGTTTTTT. Its protein is CASMWASGRSGELFF.